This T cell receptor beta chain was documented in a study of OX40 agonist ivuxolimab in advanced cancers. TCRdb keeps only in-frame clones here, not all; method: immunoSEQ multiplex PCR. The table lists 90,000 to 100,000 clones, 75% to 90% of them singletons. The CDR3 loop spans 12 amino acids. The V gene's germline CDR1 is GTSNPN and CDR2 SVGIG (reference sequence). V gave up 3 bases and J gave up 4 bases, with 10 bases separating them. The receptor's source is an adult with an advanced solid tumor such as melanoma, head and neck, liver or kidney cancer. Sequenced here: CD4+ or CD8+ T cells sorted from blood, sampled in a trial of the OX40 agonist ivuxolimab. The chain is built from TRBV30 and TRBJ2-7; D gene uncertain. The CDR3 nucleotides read TGTGCCTGGAGGACCGGGTCTTACGAGCAGTACTTC. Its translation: CAWRTGSYEQYF.